Listed here are 18 T cell receptor beta chains from one sample, sequenced in a study of CD8 T cells in ankylosing spondylitis. TCRdb re-analysed the 5' RACE reads in MiXCR, keeping a single row per CDR3 protein. The sample gives about 320,000 distinct CDR3 sequences, 11% of which show up once; around 8.4% is in the top ten. The sequencing input was blood, either unsorted or a sorted T cell fraction (not recorded which). These TCRs come from a female donor with ankylosing spondylitis or in good health (not recorded which).

This clonotype was detected ten times or more. J is TRBJ2-1 and V is TRBV5-1; TRBD2 aligns across 7 bases. There are 19 residues in the CDR3. V was pared by 1 base and J by 0 bases, with 13 bases of the junction left unmatched. Germline CDR1 reads SGHRS; CDR2 reads YFSETQ. CDR3: CASSLKNGGGSSSYNEQFF. CDR3 in DNA: TGCGCCAGCAGCTTGAAGAACGGCGGGGGATCGAGCTCCTACAATGAGCAGTTCTTC.

This clonotype was observed many times. The chain employs TRBV7-2 and TRBJ2-7, with D perhaps TRBD1 (6 bases). Germline CDR1 is SGHTA and CDR2 is FQGNSA. This CDR3 has 14 residues. V lost 5 bases and J lost 5, with 16 bases in between. The CDR3 region has the DNA TGTGCCAGCAGCCTAACGTCATACAGGGACGAGCAGTACTTC. Protein product: CASSLTSYRDEQYF.

This clonotype was picked up many times. This chain links TRBV9 with TRBJ2-2, with D unresolved. Germline V gene data show CDR1 as SGDLS and CDR2 as YYNGEE. The CDR3 has 14 residues. Trimming took off 2 bases at V and 2 bases at J, with 7 bases between the two ends. The CDR3 loop reads CASSVDVNTGELFF. DNA for the CDR3: TGTGCCAGCAGCGTCGATGTAAACACCGGGGAGCTGTTTTTT.

This clonotype was picked up many times. The chain carries TRBV7-2 and TRBJ2-7, with D tentatively TRBD2 (5 bases). The CDR3 is made up of 15 amino acids. Trimming took 2 bases from V and 3 from J, leaving 14 bases between them. Germline CDR1 reads SGHTA; CDR2 reads FQGNSA. The CDR3 is CASSLLGLAGYEQYF. CDR3 bases: TGTGCCAGCAGCTTACTAGGACTTGCAGGCTACGAGCAGTACTTC.

Many counts were recorded for this clonotype. V and J are TRBV10-2 and TRBJ2-7, with D hard to call. CDR1 and CDR2 from the germline V gene are WSHSY and SAAADI. V was clipped by 10 bases and J by 1 base, with 17 bases between them. The CDR3 is made up of 14 amino acids. CDR3 amino acids: CATRAELLSYEQYF. The CDR3 DNA reads as TGCGCCACCCGAGCAGAGCTCCTTTCCTACGAGCAGTACTTC.

This clonotype has at least ten counts. The chain links TRBV20-1 to TRBJ2-3, with D uncertain. Germline V gene sequence: CDR1 DFQATT, CDR2 SNEGSKA (reference sequence). The V gene lost 1 base and the J gene lost 2 bases, with 10 bases spanning the gap. This CDR3 has 14 amino acids. The CDR3 bases are TGCAGTGCTAGAGGCTCGCATTCCACAGATACGCAGTATTTT. It is translated as CSARGSHSTDTQYF.

This clonotype has ten or more counts. The CDR3 reads CASSDQGRGVEQYF. The CDR3 DNA reads as TGCGCCAGCAGTGACCAAGGAAGGGGCGTGGAGCAGTACTTC. The chain couples TRBV10-1 to TRBJ2-7, with a tentative D call TRBD1 (5 bases). Trimming cost V 3 bases and J 7 bases, with 16 bases left between them. There are 14 residues in the CDR3. Germline CDR1 and CDR2: WNHNN and SYGVQD (reference sequence).

Many counts were recorded for this clonotype. The chain links TRBV27 to TRBJ2-7, with D possibly TRBD2 on 7 matching bases. V lost 3 bases, J lost 0 bases, and 18 bases lay in between. From germline, CDR1 is MNHEY and CDR2 SMNVEV (reference sequence). The CDR3 sequence is 17 residues long. The CDR3 here is CASSFTRGGVTSYEQYF. The CDR3 DNA follows: TGTGCCAGCAGTTTCACCAGGGGAGGGGTCACCTCCTACGAGCAGTACTTC.

This clonotype was seen many times. The chain has TRBV7-8 and TRBJ1-2; 11 bases line up with TRBD1. The CDR3 has 13 residues. Germline V gene sequence: CDR1 SGHVS, CDR2 FQNEAQ. Unmatched junction bases numbered 4, after V lost 6 bases and J lost 7 bases. The CDR3 nucleotides are TGTGCCAGCAGAGGACAGGGGGCATCTGGCTACACCTTC. It encodes CASRGQGASGYTF.

This clonotype was counted only a few times. The rearrangement joins TRBV6-5 to TRBJ2-5, with 7 bases identical to TRBD1. The CDR3 runs 16 residues. Trimming cost V 4 bases and J 5 bases; bases outside gene matches: 13. CDR1 MNHEY and CDR2 SVGAGI come from the germline V gene. CDR3 DNA: TGTGCCAGCAGTTTCCCAGGACAGGTCGACTCGGAGACCCAGTACTTC. Translated: CASSFPGQVDSETQYF.

The chain uses TRBV30 and TRBJ2-5; no definite D call. This CDR3 region has 14 residues. The germline V and J ends were trimmed by 2 bases and 1 base, with 11 bases remaining between them. Germline CDR1 is GTSNPN and CDR2 is SVGIG (reference sequence). The CDR3 coding sequence is TGTGCCTGGAGTACCGAGAACCTCCAAGAGACCCAGTACTTC. Its translation: CAWSTENLQETQYF.

Notes on this clonotype: A much larger clone differs from this one at a single base, so this may be a read error. The rearrangement uses TRBV28 and TRBJ1-1, with TRBD1 matching over 7 bases. The V gene end was trimmed by 6 bases and the J gene end by 1 base; junction bases not matched to a gene: 8. Per the germline V gene, CDR1 is MDHEN and CDR2 is SYDVKM. The CDR3 is 15 residues long. The CDR3 DNA reads TGTGCCAGCAGGCCCTCGGACAGGCCGAACACTGAAGCTTTCTTT. It specifies CASRPSDRPNTEAFF.

This clonotype was recorded at least ten times. The chain recombines TRBV5-1 with TRBJ2-7, with D unclear. This CDR3 region has 13 residues. Trimming took off 3 bases at V and 4 bases at J, with 11 bases between the two ends. The V gene's germline CDR1 is SGHRS and CDR2 YFSETQ. In DNA, the CDR3 is TGCGCCAGCAGCTCCCTAACAGAGTACGAGCAGTACTTC. This codes for CASSSLTEYEQYF.

Only one count was recorded for this clonotype. The germline gene is not matched at one end of the junction; a read error may be the cause. V gene TRBV20-1 combines with J gene TRBJ2-5, with a possible D match to TRBD1 (6 bases). The CDR3 length is 16 residues. Germline V gene data show CDR1 as DFQATT and CDR2 as SNEGSKA (reference sequence). The CDR3 sequence: CCATLGWGQGQETQYF. The DNA of the CDR3 is TGCTGTGCTACCCTAGGGTGGGGACAAGGCCAGGAGACCCAGTACTTC.

This clonotype appeared many times. The V and J genes are TRBV25-1 and TRBJ2-5, with D possibly TRBD1 on 6 matching bases. Germline V gene lookup returns CDR1 MGHDK and CDR2 SYGVNS. Trimming took 5 bases from V and 3 from J, leaving 13 bases between them. The CDR3 runs 14 residues. The CDR3, as DNA: TGTGCCAGCAGTAAGCACAGGGCGGAAGAGACCCAGTACTTC. Amino acid sequence: CASSKHRAEETQYF.

This clonotype was counted ten times or more. The chain uses TRBV5-1 and TRBJ1-1, with D hard to call. The CDR3 runs 15 residues. CDR1 SGHRS and CDR2 YFSETQ come from the germline V gene. Trimming stripped 2 bases from V and 7 bases from J, with 18 bases between. CDR3 sequence: CASSFKGSATDEAFF. In nucleotides, the CDR3 is TGCGCCAGCAGCTTTAAAGGGTCTGCCACCGATGAAGCTTTCTTT.

This clonotype was counted a few times. J is TRBJ2-3 and V is TRBV5-6; 11 bases fit TRBD2. CDR1 is SGHDT, CDR2 YYEEEE, per germline. V gave up 4 bases and J gave up 3 bases; unmatched junction bases: 4. There are 15 residues in the CDR3. Written as DNA, the CDR3 is TGTGCCAGCAGCATTGGACTAGCGGGTACAGATACGCAGTATTTT. Protein product: CASSIGLAGTDTQYF.

In its sample, this clonotype was seen many times. The CDR3: CSAGQGRVTEAFF. DNA of the CDR3: TGCAGTGCCGGACAGGGGAGGGTCACTGAAGCTTTCTTT. This sequence joins TRBV20-1 and TRBJ1-1; 9 nucleotides align to TRBD1. This CDR3 is 13 amino acids long. CDR1 and CDR2 (germline): DFQATT, SNEGSKA (reference sequence). V shed 6 bases and J 4 bases; nucleotides not matched to a gene: 6.